Listed below are T cell receptor beta chains from one sample, sequenced in a study of blood T cell repertoires in COVID-19. Assay used: immunoSEQ multiplex PCR; TCRdb lists only in-frame clones, some missing. The table has roughly 100,000 clones, around nine tenths seen once. The sample taken for sequencing was peripheral blood. These receptors were collected from a woman between 50 and 59 years old with COVID-19, enrolled during active disease. Each CDR3 is given with its conserved first and last residue. Fields, in order: D gene, V gene, J gene, clone size, CDR3 protein, CDR3 DNA. The D gene is left open where the match is weak. Size is stated for part of the rows, as once, few or many counts, or as a class when the clone is expanded.

D: TRBD1
V: TRBV7-9
J: TRBJ2-7
size: few
CDR3: CASSSDRYEQYF
DNA: TGTGCCAGCAGCTCGGACAGGTACGAGCAGTACTTC

D: NA
V: TRBV6-8
J: TRBJ2-3
size: NA
CDR3: CASSYDKCQSTDTQYF
DNA: TGTGCCAGCAGTTACGATAAGTGCCAGTCCACAGATACGCAGTATTTT

D: TRBD2
V: TRBV19
J: TRBJ2-1
size: NA
CDR3: CASRSLAGGREQFF
DNA: TGTGCCAGTAGAAGTCTAGCGGGGGGACGGGAGCAGTTCTTC

D: NA
V: TRBV6-1
J: TRBJ1-1
size: NA
CDR3: CASSEAMRSEAFF
DNA: TGTGCCAGCAGTGAAGCAATGCGGTCTGAAGCTTTCTTT

D: NA
V: TRBV11-2
J: TRBJ2-3
size: NA
CDR3: CASSLLPGGDTQYF
DNA: TGTGCCAGCAGCTTACTACCAGGGGGGGATACGCAGTATTTT

D: TRBD1
V: TRBV7-2
J: TRBJ1-6
size: NA
CDR3: CASSLGQGAGNSPLHF
DNA: TGTGCCAGCAGCCTGGGACAGGGGGCGGGTAATTCACCCCTCCACTTT

D: NA
V: TRBV18
J: TRBJ1-1
size: NA
CDR3: CASSPSVNTEAFF
DNA: TGTGCCAGCTCACCCTCGGTGAACACTGAAGCTTTCTTT

D: NA
V: TRBV19
J: TRBJ1-2
size: NA
CDR3: CASSSTRDGGYGYTF
DNA: TGTGCCAGTAGCTCTACCCGGGACGGGGGCTATGGCTACACCTTC

D: TRBD1
V: TRBV12-3/TRBV12-4
J: TRBJ1-1
size: NA
CDR3: CASSHTGDTEAFF
DNA: TGTGCCAGCAGTCATACAGGGGACACTGAAGCTTTCTTT

D: TRBD1
V: TRBV7-9
J: TRBJ2-1
size: once
CDR3: CASSFSGTANEQFF
DNA: TGTGCCAGCAGCTTTTCTGGGACAGCAAACGAGCAGTTCTTC

D: NA
V: TRBV28
J: TRBJ2-5
size: NA
CDR3: CASSPPGLNQETQYF
DNA: TGTGCCAGCAGCCCCCCAGGACTAAACCAAGAGACCCAGTACTTC

D: NA
V: TRBV19
J: TRBJ1-1
size: NA
CDR3: CASSIGTVGTEAFF
DNA: TGTGCCAGTAGTATTGGAACAGTTGGTACTGAAGCTTTCTTT

D: TRBD1
V: TRBV5-1
J: TRBJ2-1
size: NA
CDR3: CASSVTGTGRDEQFF
DNA: TGCGCCAGCAGCGTAACCGGGACAGGACGTGATGAGCAGTTCTTC

D: NA
V: TRBV28
J: TRBJ2-7
size: NA
CDR3: CASSLFGVGNPYEQYF
DNA: TGTGCCAGCAGTTTATTCGGGGTGGGTAATCCCTACGAGCAGTACTTC

D: NA
V: TRBV27
J: TRBJ1-6
size: once
CDR3: CASSSRGKDSPLHF
DNA: TGTGCCAGCAGTTCAAGGGGGAAGGATTCACCCCTCCACTTT

D: TRBD1
V: TRBV19
J: TRBJ2-7
size: NA
CDR3: CASSSGTGEVQYF
DNA: TGTGCCAGTAGTTCAGGAACAGGGGAAGTGCAGTACTTC

D: TRBD2
V: TRBV4-3
J: TRBJ2-7
size: NA
CDR3: CASSQGLWSGLGQYEQYF
DNA: TGCGCCAGCAGCCAAGGTTTATGGTCGGGACTAGGGCAATACGAGCAGTACTTC

D: TRBD1
V: TRBV19
J: TRBJ1-2
size: NA
CDR3: CASRLMDRGQGYTF
DNA: TGTGCCAGTAGGCTAATGGACAGGGGGCAAGGCTACACCTTC

D: TRBD1
V: TRBV5-1
J: TRBJ1-3
size: few
CDR3: CASSFSGTGKSSGNTIYF
DNA: TGCGCCAGCAGCTTTTCCGGGACAGGTAAAAGCTCTGGAAACACCATATATTTT

D: NA
V: TRBV19
J: TRBJ1-1
size: NA
CDR3: CASSIDHRVVTEAFF
DNA: TGTGCCAGTAGTATTGATCACAGGGTGGTCACTGAAGCTTTCTTT

D: TRBD1
V: TRBV11-2
J: TRBJ1-5
size: NA
CDR3: CASSRDRERQPQHF
DNA: TGTGCCAGCAGCCGGGACAGGGAGAGGCAGCCCCAGCATTTT

D: NA
V: TRBV7-9
J: TRBJ1-2
size: NA
CDR3: CASSLGLGTYGYTF
DNA: TGTGCCAGCAGTTTAGGGCTAGGGACATATGGCTACACCTTC

D: TRBD1
V: TRBV19
J: TRBJ2-7
size: NA
CDR3: CASSIIRGLTYEQYF
DNA: TGTGCCAGTAGTATTATCAGGGGGTTAACCTACGAGCAGTACTTC

D: NA
V: TRBV7-8
J: TRBJ2-1
size: NA
CDR3: CASSLALSWAIAYNEQFF
DNA: TGTGCCAGCAGCTTAGCTCTCTCTTGGGCCATCGCCTACAATGAGCAGTTCTTC

D: NA
V: TRBV7-6
J: TRBJ2-6
size: NA
CDR3: CASSLGGSGANVLTF
DNA: TGTGCCAGCAGCTTAGGCGGATCTGGGGCCAACGTCCTGACTTTC

D: NA
V: TRBV11-2
J: TRBJ2-3
size: NA
CDR3: CASSLGYNTDTQYF
DNA: TGTGCCAGCAGCTTAGGATACAACACAGATACGCAGTATTTT

D: NA
V: TRBV11-3
J: TRBJ2-7
size: NA
CDR3: CASTSRGDLYEQYF
DNA: TGTGCCAGCACCTCCCGGGGAGACCTCTACGAGCAGTACTTC

D: TRBD1
V: TRBV7-3
J: TRBJ1-2
size: NA
CDR3: CASSSTGGGGYTF
DNA: TGTGCCAGCAGCTCGACAGGGGGAGGCGGCTACACCTTC

D: NA
V: TRBV10-3
J: TRBJ1-1
size: once
CDR3: CAISPGRENTEAFF
DNA: TGTGCCATCAGCCCTGGACGGGAGAACACTGAAGCTTTCTTT

D: NA
V: TRBV7-8
J: TRBJ1-5
size: once
CDR3: CASSLEGPRPQHF
DNA: TGTGCCAGCAGCTTAGAGGGGCCGCGGCCCCAGCATTTT

D: NA
V: TRBV19
J: TRBJ1-2
size: NA
CDR3: CASSINTGSYGYTF
DNA: TGTGCCAGTAGTATAAACACGGGTAGCTATGGCTACACCTTC

D: TRBD2
V: TRBV5-1
J: TRBJ2-4
size: few
CDR3: CASSLSRSGGIQYF
DNA: TGCGCCAGCAGCTTGTCCAGGTCGGGGGGCATTCAGTACTTC

D: NA
V: TRBV28
J: TRBJ1-2
size: NA
CDR3: CASSLGVLRGRGYTF
DNA: TGTGCCAGCAGTTTAGGGGTCCTACGGGGGAGGGGCTACACCTTC

D: TRBD2
V: TRBV7-7
J: TRBJ2-1
size: NA
CDR3: CASSIAGDPNEQFF
DNA: TGTGCCAGCAGCATTGCGGGGGATCCCAATGAGCAGTTCTTC

D: NA
V: TRBV19
J: TRBJ1-3
size: NA
CDR3: CASSITTVGNTIYF
DNA: TGTGCCAGTAGTATAACAACAGTTGGAAACACCATATATTTT